One and the same sample provided the 27 T cell receptor beta chains below, sequenced in a study of T cells after yellow fever vaccination. TCRdb re-derived calls from the 5' RACE reads in MiXCR, one entry per CDR3 protein. This table has around 320,000 distinct CDR3 sequences, under 9% appearing once. Material: CD4+ T cells sorted from PBMCs, obtained 5 days after the yellow fever booster vaccination. These receptors were collected from a man aged 18 to 29 who received the YFV17D yellow fever vaccine.

The chain is built from TRBV5-1 and TRBJ2-1; D is undetermined. CDR1 is SGHRS, CDR2 YFSETQ, per germline. The CDR3 consists of 16 residues. The ends were cut back, 0 bases at V and 6 bases at J, with 16 bases in the middle. CDR3: CASSLAPPPSANEQFF. The CDR3, as DNA: TGCGCCAGCAGCTTGGCCCCCCCCCCCAGCGCCAATGAGCAGTTCTTC. The whole variable domain, remainder taken from reference TRBV5-1 and TRBJ2-1, is KAGVTQTPRYLIKTRGQQVTLSCSPISGHRSVSWYQQTPGQGLQFLFEYFSETQRNKGNFPGRFSGRQFSNSRSEMNVSTLELGDSALYLCASSLAPPPSANEQFFGPGTRLTVL.

This clonotype has more than one count but fewer than ten. V is TRBV10-3 and J is TRBJ2-7; 7 bases are a match to TRBD2. The V gene's germline CDR1 is ENHRY and CDR2 SYGVKD. The CDR3 runs 12 residues. Trimming cost V 3 bases and J 9 bases; bases outside gene matches: 5. In DNA, the CDR3 is TGTGCCATCAGTGATAGGTCTAGCGGGCAGTACTTC. Translation: CAISDRSSGQYF.

This clonotype was recorded a few times. CDR3 DNA: TGTGCCTGGAGTCCCTCGCGGGGGGCCGCACGGGATACGCAGTATTTT. Amino acid sequence: CAWSPSRGAARDTQYF. The chain carries TRBV30 and TRBJ2-3; 8 positions match TRBD2. The CDR3 extends over 16 amino acids. V trimming: 2 bases; J trimming: 6 bases; junction bases outside the gene matches: 13. Germline V gene sequence: CDR1 GTSNPN, CDR2 SVGIG (reference sequence).

The V call is TRBV29-1, the J call TRBJ2-6; a possible D gene is TRBD1 (6 bases). This CDR3 has 16 amino acids. Trimming removed 4 bases at V and 4 bases at J, with 17 bases between. The germline V gene has CDR1 SQVTM and CDR2 ANQGSEA. CDR3 in amino acids: CSVAGWGPGGANVLTF. CDR3 bases: TGCAGCGTTGCTGGGTGGGGGCCGGGAGGGGCCAACGTCCTGACTTTC.

This clonotype was counted ten times or more. The chain employs TRBV4-1 and TRBJ1-2; the D gene is possibly TRBD1 (5 bases). Germline V CDR1 and CDR2: MGHRA, YSYEKL. CDR3 length equals 16 residues. Trimming cost V 1 base and J 8 bases, with 20 bases left between them. The CDR3 nucleotides are TGCGCCAGCAGCCAAGTTGGGACGTGGAATCCTAGAGGCTACACCTTC. This codes for CASSQVGTWNPRGYTF.

The rearrangement links TRBV20-1 to TRBJ1-4; D is uncertain. CDR1 DFQATT and CDR2 SNEGSKA come from the germline V gene (reference sequence). V was trimmed by 0 bases and J by 4 bases, leaving 12 bases between them. The CDR3 is made up of 15 amino acids. CDR3 sequence (DNA): TGCAGTGCTAGAGATCTGGGCAGCTTTAATGAAAAACTGTTTTTT. Translating gives CSARDLGSFNEKLFF.

The genes are TRBV7-2 and TRBJ1-4, with 9 nucleotides matching TRBD1. Germline CDR1 reads SGHTA; CDR2 reads FQGNSA. Trimming at V came to 5 bases and at J to 7 bases, leaving 8 bases not matched to a gene. The CDR3 sequence is 15 residues long. The CDR3 spells CASSPRGTGIEKLFF. The CDR3 DNA reads TGTGCCAGCAGCCCGAGGGGGACAGGGATTGAAAAACTGTTTTTT.

In its sample, this clonotype was seen a few times. The chain has TRBV14 and TRBJ2-7; tentatively, D is TRBD1 or TRBD2 (5 bases each). This CDR3 is 15 amino acids long. V dropped 4 bases and J dropped 0 bases, with 13 bases sitting between them. Germline V gene sequence: CDR1 SGHDN, CDR2 FVKESK. The CDR3 is CASSRYVGGSYEQYF. For the CDR3, the DNA is TGTGCCAGCAGCCGGTATGTTGGGGGCTCCTACGAGCAGTACTTC.

This clonotype turned up a few times. The V call is TRBV6-1, the J call TRBJ2-3; the D gene is possibly TRBD2 (6 bases). With 7 bases removed from V and 4 bases from J, the gap between germline ends came to 9 bases. The germline gives CDR1 MNHNS, CDR2 SASEGT. The CDR3 runs 12 residues. The DNA of the CDR3 is TGTGCCAGCACGGGGGTAGCAGATACGCAGTATTTT. This sequence encodes CASTGVADTQYF.

The table lists this clonotype with a few counts. The V and J genes are TRBV15 and TRBJ1-1, with D tentatively TRBD1 (5 bases). Germline CDR1 LNHNV, CDR2 YYDKDF (reference sequence). The CDR3 extends over 15 amino acids. Trimming left V 0 bases short and J 0 bases short, with 8 bases between. CDR3 coding DNA: TGTGCCACCAGCAGAGATACGGGGGTGAACACTGAAGCTTTCTTT. Its translation: CATSRDTGVNTEAFF.

This clonotype was seen a few times. The V and J genes are TRBV9 and TRBJ1-3; perhaps TRBD1 as D (5 bases). V lost 0 bases to trimming and J lost 2 bases, with 9 bases between them. The CDR3 has 15 residues. Germline V gives CDR1 SGDLS, CDR2 YYNGEE. CDR3 sequence: CASSVAPGTGNTIYF. The CDR3 region has the DNA TGTGCCAGCAGCGTAGCGCCAGGGACTGGAAACACCATATATTTT.

This clonotype was seen many times. The genes are TRBV2 and TRBJ2-1; maybe TRBD1 (5 bases). The V end was cut by 4 bases, the J end by 15 bases, with 16 bases between. CDR3 length equals 12 residues. Germline CDR1 SNHLY, CDR2 FYNNEI. CDR3 sequence: CASSGRDRIGFF. The DNA for the CDR3 is TGTGCCAGCAGTGGCAGGGATCGGATAGGGTTCTTC.

The chain employs TRBV7-2 and TRBJ2-3; 8 bases map to TRBD2. CDR3 length: 13 amino acids. The junction had 9 bases not matched to a gene; V was cut back by 10 bases and J by 6 bases. Looked up from germline, CDR1 is SGHTA and CDR2 is FQGNSA. The CDR3 is CATRGGRWDTQYF. In DNA, the CDR3 is TGTGCCACCCGCGGGGGGAGGTGGGATACGCAGTATTTT.

This clonotype has ten or more counts. DNA for the CDR3: TGCGCCAGCACCCCTGGGGACAGGGGGCTTGAGACCCAGTACTTC. It is translated as CASTPGDRGLETQYF. The chain combines TRBV5-1 with TRBJ2-5, with 12 bases matching TRBD1. V shed 6 bases and J 5 bases; nucleotides not matched to a gene: 8. CDR3 length: 15 amino acids. Looked up from germline, CDR1 is SGHRS and CDR2 is YFSETQ.

This clonotype was seen ten or more times. V gene TRBV12-3 or TRBV12-4 combines with J gene TRBJ1-6; no clear D. This CDR3 spans 14 amino acids. Trimming took off 7 bases at V and 0 bases at J, with 7 bases between the two ends. In DNA, the CDR3 is TGTGCCAGCACTCAGAACTCCTATAATTCACCCCTCCACTTT. Its translation is CASTQNSYNSPLHF.

This clonotype was picked up a small number of times. CDR3 sequence (DNA): TGTGCCAGCTCCGCCCCAGAGCAGGACGCCTACACCTTC. Its translation: CASSAPEQDAYTF. This sequence joins TRBV18 and TRBJ1-2, with no clear D. The V end lost 6 bases, the J end lost 10 bases, and 18 bases lay between the germline ends. The CDR3 length is 13 residues. Germline V gene lookup returns CDR1 KGHSH and CDR2 LQKENI.

This clonotype was seen a few times. A much larger clone is a single base away; this may be a read error. V gene TRBV6-5 combines with J gene TRBJ2-7; the D is unclear. V shed 6 bases and J shed 3 bases, with 3 bases lying between them. The germline gives CDR1 MNHEY, CDR2 SVGAGI. This CDR3 is built from 10 residues. In DNA form, the CDR3 reads TGTGCCAGCAGGAACTACGAGCAGTACTTC. It yields the protein CASRNYEQYF.

The gene calls are TRBV12-3 or TRBV12-4 and TRBJ2-7; D is perhaps TRBD2 (6 bases). The CDR3 length is 12 residues. Trimming left V 4 bases short and J 7 bases short, with 11 bases between. CDR3 in DNA: TGTGCCAGCAGTTGGAGGGCCGCGGAGCAGTACTTC. Its protein product is CASSWRAAEQYF.

This clonotype has a handful of counts. The V gene is TRBV7-9, the J gene TRBJ1-1; D is ambiguous. CDR1 SEHNR and CDR2 FQNEAQ come from the germline V gene (reference sequence). The CDR3 has 10 amino acids. The V and J ends lost 8 bases and 4 bases respectively, with 5 bases between them. The CDR3 protein is CASLGTEAFF. CDR3 DNA: TGTGCCAGCCTAGGCACTGAAGCTTTCTTT.

The V call is TRBV7-9, the J call TRBJ1-5; D uncertain. CDR3 length equals 15 residues. From germline, CDR1 is SEHNR and CDR2 FQNEAQ (reference sequence). V lost 5 bases, J lost 4 bases, and 15 bases lay in between. The CDR3 bases are TGTGCCAGCAGCCCCCACTCGGTGGGGAATCAGCCCCAGCATTTT. It is translated as CASSPHSVGNQPQHF.

This rearrangement joins TRBV2 to TRBJ2-2; no firm D call. Germline V CDR1 and CDR2: SNHLY, FYNNEI. The germline V and J ends were trimmed by 6 bases and 0 bases, with 8 bases remaining between them. The CDR3 loop spans 14 amino acids. The DNA for the CDR3 is TGTGCCAGCAGGGTGCAGGCGAACACCGGGGAGCTGTTTTTT. Translating it yields CASRVQANTGELFF.

The sample holds a few counts of this clonotype. The rearrangement links TRBV4-3 to TRBJ2-1; D is unresolved. V was trimmed by 3 bases and J by 10 bases, leaving 19 bases between them. Germline V gene lookup returns CDR1 LGHNA and CDR2 YSLEER. The CDR3 has 15 residues. The CDR3: CASSQELRTAREQFF. In nucleotides, the CDR3 is TGCGCCAGCAGCCAGGAATTGAGGACGGCCAGGGAGCAGTTCTTC.

This clonotype was seen a few times. CDR3 region: CASSVGHTDTQYF. CDR3 DNA sequence: TGTGCCAGCAGCGTCGGACACACAGATACGCAGTATTTT. The chain joins TRBV9 to TRBJ2-3, with D possibly matching TRBD1 (5 bases). The CDR3 sequence is 13 residues long. With 2 bases removed from V and 2 bases from J, the gap between germline ends came to 6 bases. CDR1 is SGDLS, CDR2 YYNGEE, per germline.

This clonotype was found a few times. The J gene is TRBJ1-1, the V gene TRBV28; no firm D call. CDR1 and CDR2 from the germline V gene are MDHEN and SYDVKM. The CDR3 is 16 amino acids. Deletions cut 7 bases from V and 0 bases from J, with 18 bases between. The CDR3 region has the DNA TGTGCCAGCATAACTAGCCAGGTAGAATTGAACACTGAAGCTTTCTTT. The encoded protein is CASITSQVELNTEAFF.

This clonotype was counted a few times. J is TRBJ1-1 and V is TRBV9; D is possibly TRBD1 (5 bases). The CDR3 is 14 residues long. The V gene's germline CDR1 is SGDLS and CDR2 YYNGEE. Trimming removed 4 bases from V and 4 bases from J, with 14 bases in between. CDR3 nucleotide sequence: TGTGCCAGCAGCCCCCCGGGACGTCCCACTGAAGCTTTCTTT. Amino acids: CASSPPGRPTEAFF.

This clonotype was observed a few times. The rearrangement uses TRBV4-3 and TRBJ2-5, with 7 bases that match TRBD1. The CDR3 contains 15 residues. CDR1 is LGHNA and CDR2 is YSLEER in the germline V gene. V dropped 1 base and J dropped 2; count of bases not matched to a gene: 4. In nucleotides, the CDR3 is TGCGCCAGCAGCCAAGTTTGGACAGGACAAGAGACCCAGTACTTC. Protein product: CASSQVWTGQETQYF.

The chain uses TRBV7-9 and TRBJ1-2; D may be TRBD1 (5 bases). CDR1 and CDR2 (germline): SEHNR, FQNEAQ (reference sequence). V lost 5 bases and J 8 bases, leaving 15 bases between the germline ends. CDR3 length equals 13 residues. The CDR3 spells CASSPRGVGGYTF. The CDR3 DNA reads TGTGCCAGCAGCCCCCGAGGGGTGGGAGGCTACACCTTC.